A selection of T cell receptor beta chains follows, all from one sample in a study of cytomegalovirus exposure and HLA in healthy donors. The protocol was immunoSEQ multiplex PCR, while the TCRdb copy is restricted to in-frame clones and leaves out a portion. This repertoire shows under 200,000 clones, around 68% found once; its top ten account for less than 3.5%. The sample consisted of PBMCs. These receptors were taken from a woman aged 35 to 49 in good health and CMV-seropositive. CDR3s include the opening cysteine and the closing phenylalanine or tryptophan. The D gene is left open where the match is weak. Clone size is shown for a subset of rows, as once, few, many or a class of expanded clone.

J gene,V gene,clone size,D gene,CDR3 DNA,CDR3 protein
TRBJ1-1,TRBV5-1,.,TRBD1,TGCGCCAGCAGCTTGGCGCCCGCAGGGGGCACTGAAGCTTTCTTT,CASSLAPAGGTEAFF
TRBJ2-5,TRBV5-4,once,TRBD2,TGTGCCAGCAGCCCTGGCGGGAGCGGCCAAGAGACCCAGTACTTC,CASSPGGSGQETQYF
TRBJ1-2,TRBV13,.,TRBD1,TGTGCCAGCAGCCCCGGACAGGGCGGTGGCTACCCCTTC,CASSPGQGGGYPF
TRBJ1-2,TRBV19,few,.,TGTGCCAGTAGTATGGAGGTCCGGACGTTACGTTACACCTTC,CASSMEVRTLRYTF
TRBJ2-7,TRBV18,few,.,TGTGCCAGCTCACCTACGGGGGATAGCTCCTACGAGCAGTACTTC,CASSPTGDSSYEQYF
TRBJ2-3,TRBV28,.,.,TGTGCCAGCAGTTTATACGGGGATACGCAGTATTTT,CASSLYGDTQYF
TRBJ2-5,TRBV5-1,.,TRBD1,TGCGCCAGCAGCCAGGGGGTCCCGGAGACCCAGTACTTC,CASSQGVPETQYF
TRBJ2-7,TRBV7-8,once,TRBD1,TGTGCCAGCAGCTTAATCCGGGGACAGGCCCACGAGCAGTACTTC,CASSLIRGQAHEQYF
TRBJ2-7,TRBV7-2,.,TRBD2,TGTGCCAGCAGCCCCACTAGCGGGGGTTCCTACGAGCAGTACTTC,CASSPTSGGSYEQYF
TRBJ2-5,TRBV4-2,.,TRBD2,TGTGCCAGCAGCCAAGCGACTAGCGGGGACCAAGAGACCCAGTACTTC,CASSQATSGDQETQYF
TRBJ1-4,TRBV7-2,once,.,TGTGCCAGCAGCCCCTCAACTAATGAAAAACTGTTTTTT,CASSPSTNEKLFF
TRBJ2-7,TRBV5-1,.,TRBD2,TGCGCCAGCAGCCCCGATGCCGGGACTAGCACCCTCGAGCAGTACTTC,CASSPDAGTSTLEQYF
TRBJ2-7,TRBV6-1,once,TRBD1,TGTGCCAGCACAAGACAGGGTGGGGACCGCGAGCAGTACTTC,CASTRQGGDREQYF
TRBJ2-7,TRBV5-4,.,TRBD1,TGTGCCAGCAGCCGCAGGGACAGGGCCTACGAGCAGTACTTC,CASSRRDRAYEQYF
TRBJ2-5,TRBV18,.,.,TGTGCCAGCTCACCATCGGAGACCCAGTACTTC,CASSPSETQYF
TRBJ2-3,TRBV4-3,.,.,TGCGCCAGCAGCCAGGTGGCGGGGGCCACCACAGATACGCAGTATTTT,CASSQVAGATTDTQYF
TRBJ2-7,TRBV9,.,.,TGTGCCAGCAGCGTAGGGCAGGGGGGTGCCTACGAGCAGTACTTC,CASSVGQGGAYEQYF
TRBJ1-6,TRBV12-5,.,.,TGTGCTAGTGGTTTGGACTGGAGTTATTCACCCCTCCACTTT,CASGLDWSYSPLHF
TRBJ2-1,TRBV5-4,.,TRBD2,TGTGCCAGCAGCTTGAGTAATAGCGGGATCTACAATGAGCAGTTCTTC,CASSLSNSGIYNEQFF
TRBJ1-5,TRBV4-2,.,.,TGTGCCAGCAGCCAAGATCTTGCAGGAGGGCAGCCCCAGAATTTT,CASSQDLAGGQPQNF
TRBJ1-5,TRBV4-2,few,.,TGTGCCAGCAGCCAGACAGAAGGTAATCAGCCCCAGCATTTT,CASSQTEGNQPQHF
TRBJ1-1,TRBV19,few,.,TGTGCCAGTAGTATCTCAGGGGTCACTGAAGCTTTCTTT,CASSISGVTEAFF
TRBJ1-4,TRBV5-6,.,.,TGTGCCAGCAGCTTACTCGGGGTTAATGAAAAACTGTTTTTT,CASSLLGVNEKLFF
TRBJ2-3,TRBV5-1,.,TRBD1,TGCGCCAGCAGCTCGGGACAGGGACAATCCTCCTCCCCAGATACGCAGTATTTT,CASSSGQGQSSSPDTQYF
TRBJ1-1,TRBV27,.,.,TGTGCCAGCAGCCCCTCTGCAGGCACTGAAGCTTTCTTT,CASSPSAGTEAFF
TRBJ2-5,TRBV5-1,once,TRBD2,TGCGCCAGCGAGGGACTAGCGGGGGTAGAGACCCAGTACTTC,CASEGLAGVETQYF
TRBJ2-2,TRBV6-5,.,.,TGTGCCAGCAGTTCGACACAGGGAAGCGGGGAGCTGTTTTTT,CASSSTQGSGELFF
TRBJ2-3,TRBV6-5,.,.,TGTGCCAGCAGTACGGGACACCAAGAGGGAGATACGCAGTATTTT,CASSTGHQEGDTQYF
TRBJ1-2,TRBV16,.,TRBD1,TGTGCCAGCAGCCAATTTAGGGACAGGGAGAGTGACACCTTC,CASSQFRDRESDTF
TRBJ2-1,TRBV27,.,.,TGTGCCAGCAGTTTTTCGGGCAATGAGCAGTTCTTC,CASSFSGNEQFF
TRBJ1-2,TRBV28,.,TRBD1,TGCTTCACCGGGACAGGGGACTATGGCTACCCCTTC,CFTGTGDYGYPF
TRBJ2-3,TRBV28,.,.,TGTGCCAGCACCTTCAGCGATAATGGCGGGACTAGCACAGATACGCAGTATTTT,CASTFSDNGGTSTDTQYF
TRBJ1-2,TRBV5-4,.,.,TGTGCCAGCAGCCCCACAGATCTTAACTATGGCTACACCTTC,CASSPTDLNYGYTF
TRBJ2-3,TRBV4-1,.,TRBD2,TGCGCCAGCAGCCAAGGACTTACTAGCGGGGGGGCTGATACGCAGTATTTT,CASSQGLTSGGADTQYF
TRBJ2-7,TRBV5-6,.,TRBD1,TGTGCCAGCAGCTCGGACAGGGGGGTTTCCGAGCAGTACTTC,CASSSDRGVSEQYF
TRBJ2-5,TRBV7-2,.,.,TGTGCCAGCACCGCACTTGACGGGAGAGAAGAGACCCAGTACTTC,CASTALDGREETQYF
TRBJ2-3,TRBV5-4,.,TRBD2,TGTGCCAGCAGCTTTGGCGGGAGCGACACAGATACGCAGTATTTT,CASSFGGSDTDTQYF
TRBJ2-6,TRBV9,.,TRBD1,TGTGCCAGCAGCGTAGTCAGGGGGCCTGGGGCCAACGTCCTGACTTTC,CASSVVRGPGANVLTF
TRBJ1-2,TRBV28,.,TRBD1,TGTGCCAGCAGTGGGACAGCTAACTATGGCTACACCTTC,CASSGTANYGYTF
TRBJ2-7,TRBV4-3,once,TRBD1,TGCGCCAGCAGCCAAGATAGTCCAGGGGGCGAGCAGTACTTC,CASSQDSPGGEQYF
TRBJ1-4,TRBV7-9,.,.,TGTTCCAGCAGCCTAACCGAAGAAAAACTGTTTTTT,CSSSLTEEKLFF
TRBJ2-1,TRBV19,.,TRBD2,TGTGCCAGTAAGCCCCTCGATGGTTTGGGCGGGGGAGAGACGCAGTTCTTC,CASKPLDGLGGGETQFF
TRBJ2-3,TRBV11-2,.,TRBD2,TGTGCCAGCAGCTTAGAGGGTAGCGGGGGGGCAGATACGCAGTATTTT,CASSLEGSGGADTQYF
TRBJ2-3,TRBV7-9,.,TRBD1,TGTGCCAGCAGCCAGACAGGGCCAGATACGCAGTATTTT,CASSQTGPDTQYF
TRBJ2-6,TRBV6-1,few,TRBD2,TGTGCCAGCCGAGCGGGGTCCACTGGGGCCAACGTCCTGACTTTC,CASRAGSTGANVLTF
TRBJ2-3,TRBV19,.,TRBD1,TGTGCCAGTTCCGTAGGGGACAGGGGGCGGGATACGCAGTATTTT,CASSVGDRGRDTQYF
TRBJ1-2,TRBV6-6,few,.,TGTGCCAGCAGTTACGAGTCGGGCTATGGCTACACCTTC,CASSYESGYGYTF
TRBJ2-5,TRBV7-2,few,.,TGTGCCAGCAGCTTAGTTTTAGCCCAAGAGACCCAGTACTTC,CASSLVLAQETQYF
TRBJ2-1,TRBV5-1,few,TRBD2,TGCGCCAGCAGCCTACTAGCGGGGGCCGTGGATGAGCAGTTCTTC,CASSLLAGAVDEQFF
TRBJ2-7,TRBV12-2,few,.,TGTGCATCACCCAGGGCAACCTACGAGCAGTACTTC,CASPRATYEQYF